The next 14 T cell receptor beta chains were all read from a single sample in a study of shared clonotypes between healthy human individuals (dated by TCRdb to the early 2020s). The library was built by means of the immunoSEQ multiplex PCR assay. TCRdb's version of the immuneACCESS table is confined to in-frame rearrangements and falls short of the full clone set. An unresolved V gene accounts for under half of the shortfall where checked; the remainder is of unknown origin. For this sample there are over 2 million clones; around 96% appear just once. The top ten clonotypes cover roughly 1% of the sample. CD8 naive samples were CD45RO-negative cells positively selected for CCR7, giving a CD45RA+CCR7+ population that excluded TemRA cells. The specimen sequenced was naive CD8+ T cells sorted from blood. The cell subset or site tag for this specimen amounts to: CD45RA+CCR7+. These receptors all stem from a man in his late teens or twenties in good health.

The sample holds one count of this clone. The genes are TRBV4-2 and TRBJ2-1; 10 bases are shared with TRBD2. The V gene's germline CDR1 is LGHNA and CDR2 YNFKEQ. The ends lost 0 bases at V and 7 bases at J; junction bases unmatched: 9. This CDR3 spans 17 amino acids. CDR3 in amino acids: CASSQDMLAGEWNEQFF. In DNA form, the CDR3 reads TGTGCCAGCAGCCAAGATATGCTAGCGGGAGAGTGGAATGAGCAGTTCTTC.

As to this clone: A read error may account for a junction end that differs from germline. The chain is built from TRBV27 and TRBJ1-6; D is possibly TRBD1 (5 bases). The CDR3 is made up of 13 amino acids. Looked up from germline, CDR1 is MNHEY and CDR2 is SMNVEV (reference sequence). The CDR3 loop is CANSLGVNSPLHF. CDR3 in DNA: TGTGCCAACAGTTTGGGGGTTAATTCACCCCTCCACTTT.

V is TRBV5-6 and J is TRBJ2-7; TRBD2 is a possible D gene (6 bases). This CDR3 has 14 residues. Germline V gene lookup returns CDR1 SGHDT and CDR2 YYEEEE. V was pared by 3 bases and J by 3 bases, with 13 bases between. Here the CDR3 reads CASSSGGGFYEQYF. As DNA, the CDR3 is TGTGCCAGCAGCTCCGGTGGGGGGTTCTACGAGCAGTACTTC.

The rearrangement uses TRBV9 and TRBJ2-2; D is possibly TRBD1 (5 bases). In germline, CDR1 is SGDLS, CDR2 YYNGEE. The CDR3 has 15 amino acids. Trimming took off 4 bases at V and 5 bases at J, with 15 bases between the two ends. The CDR3 sequence is CASSTGQTGTGELFF. In nucleotides, the CDR3 is TGTGCCAGCAGCACAGGCCAGACCGGGACCGGGGAGCTGTTTTTT.

The chain joins TRBV6-5 to TRBJ2-7; 7 bases line up with TRBD2. V trimming: 0 bases; J trimming: 3 bases; junction bases outside the gene matches: 8. CDR3 length equals 16 residues. The germline V gene encodes CDR1 MNHEY and CDR2 SVGAGI. The CDR3 coding sequence is TGTGCCAGCAGTTACTCGGAGGCTAGCGGCTTCTACGAGCAGTACTTC. Protein product: CASSYSEASGFYEQYF.

J is TRBJ1-2 and V is TRBV27, with D possibly matching TRBD1 (6 bases). V lost 5 bases and J lost 3, with 19 bases in between. The CDR3 length is 16 residues. CDR1 is MNHEY and CDR2 is SMNVEV in the germline V gene (reference sequence). DNA for the CDR3: TGTGCCAGCAGTACCAGGACAGAAGGGGGGGACTATGGCTACACCTTC. This gives the protein CASSTRTEGGDYGYTF.

CDR3 protein: CASSLSGTSYEQYF. The CDR3 DNA is TGTGCCAGCAGTTTATCAGGGACCTCCTACGAGCAGTACTTC. The V gene is TRBV28, the J gene TRBJ2-7; D assignment may be TRBD1 or TRBD2 (5 bases each). Looked up from germline, CDR1 is MDHEN and CDR2 is SYDVKM. CDR3 size: 14 residues. V lost 1 base and J lost 0, with 7 bases in between.

This chain links TRBV7-2 with TRBJ2-7, with D tentatively TRBD1 or TRBD2 (5 bases each). Trimming removed 4 bases at V and 4 bases at J, with 14 bases between. The CDR3 has 14 residues. The germline V gene has CDR1 SGHTA and CDR2 FQGNSA. The CDR3 loop is CASSSWDGGYEQYF. CDR3 DNA sequence: TGTGCCAGCAGCTCCTGGGACGGCGGGTACGAGCAGTACTTC.

This rearrangement joins TRBV4-3 to TRBJ2-5; 9 nucleotides agree with TRBD1. Per germline, CDR1 LGHNA and CDR2 YSLEER. Trimming at V came to 0 bases and at J to 7 bases, leaving 9 bases not matched to a gene. The CDR3 runs 16 residues. CDR3 sequence: CASSQDLGQGPTTQYF. CDR3 in DNA: TGCGCCAGCAGCCAAGATCTGGGACAGGGCCCGACGACCCAGTACTTC.

V is TRBV27 and J is TRBJ1-1; a weak D match, TRBD1 (5 bases). Trimming stripped 5 bases from V and 7 bases from J, with 23 bases between. Germline assignment: CDR1 MNHEY and CDR2 SMNVEV (reference sequence). The CDR3 is made up of 16 amino acids. The CDR3 coding sequence is TGTGCCAGCAGTATGACCCGCGTAACAGGAGGTGTTGAAGCTTTCTTT. It encodes CASSMTRVTGGVEAFF.

This clone was counted once. The chain couples TRBV7-9 to TRBJ2-5; the match to TRBD1 covers 10 bases. This CDR3 spans 15 amino acids. Trimming at V came to 5 bases and at J to 5 bases, leaving 8 bases not matched to a gene. CDR1 is SEHNR and CDR2 is FQNEAQ in the germline V gene (reference sequence). The CDR3 sequence: CASSADRGPGETQYF. The CDR3 DNA sequence: TGTGCCAGCAGCGCCGACAGGGGGCCAGGCGAGACCCAGTACTTC.

The rearrangement uses TRBV5-1 and TRBJ2-7; D is tentatively TRBD1 or TRBD2 (5 bases each). The CDR3 consists of 14 residues. Germline V lookup: CDR1 SGHRS, CDR2 YFSETQ. V was cut by 7 bases and J by 5 bases, with 19 bases left in between. The CDR3 spells CASRGTSRLDEQYF. CDR3 nucleotides: TGCGCCAGCCGAGGGACCTCAAGGTTAGACGAGCAGTACTTC.

This chain links TRBV4-1 with TRBJ2-1; D is perhaps TRBD2 (5 bases). There are 15 residues in the CDR3. V shed 2 bases and J shed 5 bases, with 13 bases lying between them. The germline gives CDR1 MGHRA, CDR2 YSYEKL. CDR3 coding DNA: TGCGCCAGCAGCCAAAGGACTGGACTTAACAATGAGCAGTTCTTC. Translation: CASSQRTGLNNEQFF.

The chain employs TRBV6-5 and TRBJ2-5; D may correspond to TRBD1 or TRBD2 (6 bases each). Germline CDR1 MNHEY, CDR2 SVGAGI. The CDR3 totals 14 residues. Trimming shortened V by 3 bases and J by 5 bases, and 13 bases separated the two germline ends. The CDR3 here is CASSYSGAWETQYF. The CDR3 DNA is TGTGCCAGCAGTTATTCGGGGGCTTGGGAGACCCAGTACTTC.